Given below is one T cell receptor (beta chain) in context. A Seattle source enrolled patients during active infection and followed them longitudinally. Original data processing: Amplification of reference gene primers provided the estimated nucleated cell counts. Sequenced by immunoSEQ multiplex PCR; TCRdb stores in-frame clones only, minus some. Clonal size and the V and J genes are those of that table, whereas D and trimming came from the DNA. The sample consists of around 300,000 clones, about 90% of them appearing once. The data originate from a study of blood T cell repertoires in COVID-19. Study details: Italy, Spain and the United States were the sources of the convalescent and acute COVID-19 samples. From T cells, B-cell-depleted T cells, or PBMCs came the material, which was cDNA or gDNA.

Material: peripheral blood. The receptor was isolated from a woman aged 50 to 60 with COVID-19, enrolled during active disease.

CDR3 residues: CASSPRTGINSPLHF. The CDR3 nucleotides are TGTGCCAGCAGCCCTCGGACAGGGATTAATTCACCCCTCCACTTT. The chain uses TRBV11-3 and TRBJ1-6; 8 bases are shared with TRBD1. CDR3 size: 15 residues. Trimming cost V 5 bases and J 6 bases; bases outside gene matches: 6. Per germline, CDR1 SGHNT and CDR2 YENEEA.